The 9 T cell receptor beta chains reported below all come from one sample, sequenced in a study of OX40 agonist ivuxolimab in advanced cancers. Receptor amplification or capture employed the immunoSEQ multiplex PCR assay. This is the immuneACCESS table as TCRdb keeps it, with only in-frame sequences that have V and J called. A part of the clones is gone; compared with another copy, unresolved V genes explain less than half, and the rest is unexplained. The sample table shows tens of thousands of clones, and roughly 87% are seen once. 1% to 1.2% of the sample lies in the top ten. The sample consisted of CD4+ or CD8+ T cells sorted from blood, taken in a trial of the OX40 agonist ivuxolimab. Receptor source: an adult with an advanced solid tumor such as melanoma, head and neck, liver or kidney cancer.

The rearrangement links TRBV30 to TRBJ2-1, with TRBD1 identical over 9 bases. CDR1 is GTSNPN and CDR2 is SVGIG in the germline V gene (reference sequence). J was trimmed by 6 bases and V by 2 bases; bases with no gene match: 8. The CDR3 covers 15 residues. The CDR3 spells CAWSRDRVGSNEQFF. The CDR3 nucleotides read TGTGCCTGGAGTCGGGACAGGGTTGGGTCCAATGAGCAGTTCTTC.

A note on this clone: Compared with germline, one end of the junction differs, possibly owing to a read error. J is TRBJ2-1 and V is TRBV4-1; no reliable D call. The germline CDR1 and CDR2 sequences are MGHRA and YSYEKL. There are 14 residues in the CDR3. The CDR3 coding sequence is TGCGCCAGCAGCCAAGATCCTTCCTCCAATGAGCAGTTCTTC. Its translation is CASSQDPSSNEQFF.

The chain couples TRBV6-1 to TRBJ1-6; maybe TRBD1 (5 bases). CDR3 length: 14 amino acids. Germline assignment: CDR1 MNHNS and CDR2 SASEGT. V was clipped by 10 bases and J by 5 bases, with 15 bases between them. Here the CDR3 reads CATEGRADNSPLHF. DNA of the CDR3: TGTGCCACCGAGGGCAGGGCGGATAATTCACCCCTCCACTTT.

This rearrangement joins TRBV6-5 to TRBJ1-1, with 8 nucleotides matching TRBD1. The V segment lost 2 bases and the J segment 0 bases; nucleotides outside the gene matches: 2. Germline V gene lookup returns CDR1 MNHEY and CDR2 SVGAGI. This CDR3 has 15 residues. The CDR3: CASSYGQGLNTEAFF. DNA of the CDR3: TGTGCCAGCAGTTACGGACAGGGCCTGAACACTGAAGCTTTCTTT.

The J gene is TRBJ1-1, the V gene TRBV18, with a possible D match to TRBD1 (5 bases). This CDR3 has 14 residues. Trimming shortened V by 6 bases and J by 2 bases, and 13 bases separated the two germline ends. Per germline, CDR1 KGHSH and CDR2 LQKENI. The CDR3 region has the DNA TGTGCCAGCTCCCTGACAGCATTTAACACTGAAGCTTTCTTT. Protein: CASSLTAFNTEAFF.

The chain links TRBV7-9 to TRBJ1-1; D possibly corresponds to TRBD1 (6 bases). In germline, CDR1 is SEHNR, CDR2 FQNEAQ (reference sequence). The CDR3 consists of 13 residues. Between the trimmed V and J ends, which lost 5 bases and 3 bases, there was a span of 10 bases. DNA of the CDR3: TGTGCCAGCAGCGTCCAGGGGTACACTGAAGCTTTCTTT. As protein: CASSVQGYTEAFF.

V gene TRBV6-6 combines with J gene TRBJ2-7, with D perhaps matching TRBD1 (6 bases). The CDR3 is 15 amino acids. Deletions cut 2 bases from V and 3 bases from J, with 14 bases between. Germline V lookup: CDR1 MNHNY, CDR2 SVGAGI (reference sequence). DNA of the CDR3: TGTGCCAGCAGTTACCCTACTCAGGGGATCTACGAGCAGTACTTC. Protein product: CASSYPTQGIYEQYF.

Points on this clone: The junction differs from germline at one of its ends, possibly a read error. CDR3 nucleotides: TGTGCCAGCAGCGTCCGGGACAGACTTTTT. It is translated as CASSVRDRLF. The chain couples TRBV6-4 to TRBJ1-4; 7 bases line up with TRBD1. The CDR3 is 10 amino acids. Germline CDR1 and CDR2: MRHNA and SNTAGT.

This clone has a single count. CDR3 bases: TGCGCCAGCAGTAGCGGTGGGACAGGGGCCGGGAACATTCAGTACTTC. Protein: CASSSGGTGAGNIQYF. The rearrangement joins TRBV10-1 to TRBJ2-4; TRBD1 aligns across 10 bases. V gave up 5 bases and J gave up 7 bases; unmatched junction bases: 11. CDR1 and CDR2 (germline): WNHNN, SYGVQD (reference sequence). This CDR3 is 16 amino acids long.